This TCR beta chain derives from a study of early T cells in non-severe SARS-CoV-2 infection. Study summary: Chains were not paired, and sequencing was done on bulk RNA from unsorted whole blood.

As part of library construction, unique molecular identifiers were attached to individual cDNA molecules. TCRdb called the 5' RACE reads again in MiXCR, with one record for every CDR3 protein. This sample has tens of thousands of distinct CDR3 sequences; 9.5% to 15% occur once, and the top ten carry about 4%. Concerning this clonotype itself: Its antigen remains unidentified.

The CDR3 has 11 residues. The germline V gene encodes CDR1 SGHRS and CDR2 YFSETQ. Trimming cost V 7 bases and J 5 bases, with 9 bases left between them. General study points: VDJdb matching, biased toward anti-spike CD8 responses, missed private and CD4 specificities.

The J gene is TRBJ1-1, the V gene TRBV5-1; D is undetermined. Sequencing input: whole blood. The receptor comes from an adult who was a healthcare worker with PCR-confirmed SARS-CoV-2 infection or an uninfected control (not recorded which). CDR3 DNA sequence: TGCGCCAGCCGCCGGGAGACTGAAGCTTTCTTT. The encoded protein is CASRRETEAFF.